This record concerns one T cell receptor (beta chain) sequence. The table lists this clone with a few counts. Its antigen is unknown. The sample holds no much larger clone one base away, and base qualities are not on file. Another Seattle source contributed samples from volunteer blood donors who had recovered from COVID-19. Each collaborating institution followed its own protocols to collect whole blood in K2EDTA tubes. Collaborator samples were shipped for TCRbeta analysis as frozen whole blood, isolated PBMCs, or DNA extracted from either sample type. This record comes from a study of blood T cell repertoires in COVID-19 (dated by TCRdb to 2020 to 2021). Concerning the study at large: Samples from collaborators originated in the United States, Italy and Spain and spanned both the acute and convalescent phases of COVID-19. The material from the prospective study consisted of cDNA or gDNA derived from T cells, B-cell-depleted T cells, or PBMCs. Subjects who had been exposed to COVID-19, were actively infected with it, or had recovered from it provided the deeply sampled blood TCRbeta repertoires that made up the dataset. Where available, HLA class I and class II types were taken from metadata supplied by the sample provider and were not determined by assay-based typing. The repertoires were made available in a free public database intended to serve as a resource for research on the immune response to SARS-CoV-2. The samples were drawn from the first 160 participants of the ongoing ImmuneRACE study and from 950 to 1,500 subjects provided by 6 global collaborators. Sample metadata almost always included a de-identified subject ID, COVID-19 status, age in years and sex.

TCRbeta CDR3 regions were amplified from genomic DNA by means of the immunoSEQ Assay, a bias-controlled multiplex PCR. Per the authors' processing: Nucleated cell counts per sample were estimated from amplification of reference gene primers within the assay. To quantify the absolute abundance of each unique TCRbeta CDR3 rearrangement, sequence reads were collapsed and filtered. Productive Simpson clonality was computed per sample as the square root of Simpson's diversity index over productive rearrangements. The table was pulled from immuneACCESS by TCRdb, which kept in-frame rearrangements only. Such tables lose some clones; where checked, under half of the loss comes from unresolved V genes, and the rest has no known cause. That table furnishes V, J and clone size, whereas the DNA furnished D and trimming. Within this sample are some 220,000 clones, with roughly 84% of them counted one time only. The top ten clonotypes cover 3% to 3.5% of the sample.

CDR3 length: 13 amino acids, cysteine to phenylalanine. Only the CDR3 DNA stays, 39 bases, in frame from base 1. Germline trimming: 8 bases from V, 5 bases from J; junction bases outside gene matches: 6. CDR1 and CDR2 are read off the germline V gene as SGHVS and FQNEAQ. General findings and caveats noted by the study authors: Clinical and demographic metadata were provided uncurated, with the amount varying by source and participant.

The chain joins TRBV7-8 to TRBJ2-1; 7 junctional bases match TRBD1. Specimen: peripheral blood. The sequence was collected from a woman younger than 45 who had recovered from COVID-19. The bases read TGTGCCAGCGACAGGGCAGGGAACAATGAGCAGTTCTTC. Translated, this is CASDRAGNNEQFF.